The text below deals with one T cell receptor beta chain. Its antigen is not identified. The data were taken from a study of cytomegalovirus exposure and HLA in healthy donors. Study at large: Assignment to the Caucasian-associated ancestry cluster applied to around 76% of the 300 to 500 genotyped donors. Study-wide points: The classifier was said to identify cytomegalovirus status with high specificity and sensitivity. The authors later found HLA-associated TCR beta chains more clonally expanded than equally common others.

Vbeta (60) and Jbeta (13) primers were used in the PCR. Sequencing used immunoSEQ multiplex PCR; TCRdb keeps in-frame clones, though not all of them. The data contain 80,000 to 95,000 clones, approximately 71% of them singletons. CDR1 SGHTA and CDR2 FQGNSA come from the germline V gene. There are 15 residues in the CDR3. Trimming removed 2 bases from V and 3 bases from J, with 10 bases in between. Sequences were obtained from PBMCs. The chain has TRBV7-2 and TRBJ2-2, with a possible D match to TRBD2 (5 bases). This TCR was sampled from a woman aged 18-29 years in good health and CMV-seropositive. This chain's CDR3 is CASSLRRRHTGELFF. The CDR3 DNA is TGTGCCAGCAGCTTAAGGCGGAGGCACACCGGGGAGCTGTTTTTT.